These T cell receptor beta chains were read from a single sample in a study of shared clonotypes between healthy human individuals. Measured with immunoSEQ multiplex PCR; TCRdb has only the in-frame clones, and not every one. This sample yields roughly 2.4 million clones, of which about 94% are seen a single time; more than 0.1% belongs to the top ten. The specimen sequenced was naive CD4+ T cells sorted from blood. All receptors come from a man in his late teens or twenties in good health. The CDR3 runs from the conserved cysteine through the conserved F or W. A D gene is named only where the DNA matches it firmly. Clone size appears in some rows only: once, few, many, or a class for an expanded clone.

clone_size	v_call	d_call	cdr3_length	j_call	cdr3_nt	cdr3_aa
once	TRBV7-3	.	14	TRBJ1-6	TGTGCCAGCAGCATGGGGACCGTCAATTCACCCCTCCACTTT	CASSMGTVNSPLHF
.	TRBV7-9	TRBD1	15	TRBJ1-1	TGTGCCAGCAGCTTAGTAGGACAGGGGAACACTGAAGCTTTCTTT	CASSLVGQGNTEAFF
.	TRBV5-1	.	13	TRBJ2-3	TGCGCCAGCAGAGTGGGGTTTGCAGATACGCAGTATTTT	CASRVGFADTQYF
.	TRBV9	TRBD2	20	TRBJ2-5	TGTGCCAGCAGCGTTGGCTTGCTCGGCGGGAGCGGGAGGGCCCCTGAGACCCAGTACTTC	CASSVGLLGGSGRAPETQYF
.	TRBV28	TRBD1	12	TRBJ1-2	TGTGCCAGTGATGGGACAGGATATGGCTACACCTTC	CASDGTGYGYTF
.	TRBV7-2	TRBD1	15	TRBJ2-7	TGTGCCAGCAGAACTCATTTACAGGGGAACGACGAGCAGTACTTC	CASRTHLQGNDEQYF
.	TRBV11-2	.	15	TRBJ2-2	TGTGCCAGCAGCCTAAACCGGGTGGGGAGCGGGGAGCTGTTTTTT	CASSLNRVGSGELFF
.	TRBV10-2	.	13	TRBJ2-7	TGCGCCACTAGCAAGGGGCAGGGCTACGAGCAGTACTTC	CATSKGQGYEQYF
.	TRBV4-3	.	13	TRBJ2-3	TGCGCCAGCAGCCACTCCTTCACAGATACGCAGTATTTT	CASSHSFTDTQYF
.	TRBV5-4	.	12	TRBJ2-3	TGTGCCAGCAGCTTGGTAGAAGATACGCAGTATTTT	CASSLVEDTQYF
once	TRBV28	TRBD1	18	TRBJ1-5	TGTGCCAGCAGTTCCCCGGGACAGCCGCGTTCCAAGAATCAGCCCCAGCATTTT	CASSSPGQPRSKNQPQHF
once	TRBV5-1	TRBD1	15	TRBJ2-2	TGCGCCAGCAGAACGGGGACAGTGAACACCGGGGAGCTGTTTTTT	CASRTGTVNTGELFF
.	TRBV6-4	.	16	TRBJ2-5	TGTGCCAGCAGCCCTTCGGGCCCTGCATCCCAAGAGACCCAGTACTTC	CASSPSGPASQETQYF
.	TRBV4-1	TRBD2	15	TRBJ2-3	TGCGCCAGCGAGCGGGGTAGCGGGGACGAGGATACGCAGTATTTT	CASERGSGDEDTQYF
.	TRBV7-2	.	11	TRBJ2-3	TGTGCCAGCAGCCAAATGGATACGCAGTATTTT	CASSQMDTQYF
.	TRBV30	.	15	TRBJ2-7	TGTGCCTGGAGTACGGGCGTTTTGGTTACCTACGAGCAGTACTTC	CAWSTGVLVTYEQYF
.	TRBV18	.	16	TRBJ1-1	TGTGCCAGCTCACCACCTGCCCCGGGTACGGGCACTGAAGCTTTCTTT	CASSPPAPGTGTEAFF
.	TRBV10-3	TRBD2	15	TRBJ2-1	TGTGCCATCAGTGCTAGCGGGGGGGCAATCTATGAGCAGTTCTTC	CAISASGGAIYEQFF
once	TRBV6-1	TRBD1	11	TRBJ1-1	TGTGCCAGCAAGGGGGCCCTGAGGGCTTTCTTT	CASKGALRAFF
once	TRBV2	TRBD2	15	TRBJ2-3	TGTGCCAGCACCCAGCGGGAGGCCATCACAGATACGCAGTATTTT	CASTQREAITDTQYF
.	TRBV10-1	TRBD2	15	TRBJ2-1	TGCGCCAGCAGTGCAGGGACTAGCGGCAACAATGAGCAGTTCTTC	CASSAGTSGNNEQFF
.	TRBV7-2	.	14	TRBJ2-5	TGTGCCAGCAGCTCAGGCAAGGGCCAAGAGACCCAGTACTTC	CASSSGKGQETQYF
.	TRBV5-1	TRBD1	13	TRBJ2-7	TGCGCCAGCAGCTTGGAGGGGGCGCGTGAGCAGTACTTC	CASSLEGAREQYF
.	TRBV5-1	TRBD1	13	TRBJ2-7	TGCGCCAGCAGATTAGACAGGGGCTCCGAGCAGTACTTC	CASRLDRGSEQYF
once	TRBV5-1	TRBD2	14	TRBJ2-3	TGCGCCAGCAGCTTCGGACTAGCAACAGATACGCAGTATTTT	CASSFGLATDTQYF
.	TRBV30	.	16	TRBJ1-4	TGTGCCTGGAGACCCAGACTTGATCAAGGGCGTGGAAAACTGTTTTTT	CAWRPRLDQGRGKLFF
.	TRBV5-1	.	15	TRBJ1-3	TGCGCCAGCAGAATGGATGGGGGGACTGGAAACACCATATATTTT	CASRMDGGTGNTIYF
.	TRBV6-5	TRBD1	13	TRBJ1-1	TGTGCCAGCAGGCGACAGGGTGGCACTGAAGCTTTCTTT	CASRRQGGTEAFF
.	TRBV6-5	TRBD1	15	TRBJ1-6	TGTGCCAGCAGCGATGGGACAGGGGGGCGATCACCCCTCCACTTT	CASSDGTGGRSPLHF
.	TRBV11-3	.	17	TRBJ2-2	TGTGCCAGCAGCTTAGTGAGCGGGACAGTGGGAACCGGGGAGCTGTTTTTT	CASSLVSGTVGTGELFF